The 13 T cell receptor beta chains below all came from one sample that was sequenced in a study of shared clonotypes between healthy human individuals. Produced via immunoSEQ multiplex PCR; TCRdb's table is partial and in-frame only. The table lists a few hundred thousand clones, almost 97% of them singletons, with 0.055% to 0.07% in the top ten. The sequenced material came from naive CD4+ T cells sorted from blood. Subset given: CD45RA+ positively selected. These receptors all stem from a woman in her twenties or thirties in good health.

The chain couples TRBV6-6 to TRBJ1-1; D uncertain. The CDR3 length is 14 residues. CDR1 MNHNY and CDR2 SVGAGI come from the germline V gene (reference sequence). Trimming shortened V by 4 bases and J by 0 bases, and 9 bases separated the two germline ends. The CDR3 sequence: CASSSPPLNTEAFF. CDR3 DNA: TGTGCCAGCAGTTCTCCCCCCCTGAACACTGAAGCTTTCTTT.

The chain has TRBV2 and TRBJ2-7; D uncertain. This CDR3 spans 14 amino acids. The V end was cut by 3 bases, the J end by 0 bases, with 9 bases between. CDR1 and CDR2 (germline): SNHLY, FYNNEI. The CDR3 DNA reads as TGTGCCAGCAGTGACTACGGAAGCTCCTACGAGCAGTACTTC. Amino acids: CASSDYGSSYEQYF.

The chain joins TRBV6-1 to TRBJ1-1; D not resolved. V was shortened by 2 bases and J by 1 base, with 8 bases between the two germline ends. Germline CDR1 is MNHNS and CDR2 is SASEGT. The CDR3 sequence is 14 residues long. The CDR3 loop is CASSELVWNTEAFF. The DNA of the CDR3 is TGTGCCAGCAGTGAATTGGTTTGGAACACTGAAGCTTTCTTT.

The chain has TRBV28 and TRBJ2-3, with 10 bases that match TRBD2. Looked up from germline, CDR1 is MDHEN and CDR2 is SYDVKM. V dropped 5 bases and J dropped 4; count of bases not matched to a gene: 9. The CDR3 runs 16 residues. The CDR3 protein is CASSTHPSGRSDTQYF. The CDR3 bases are TGTGCCAGCAGTACCCATCCTAGCGGGAGATCAGATACGCAGTATTTT.

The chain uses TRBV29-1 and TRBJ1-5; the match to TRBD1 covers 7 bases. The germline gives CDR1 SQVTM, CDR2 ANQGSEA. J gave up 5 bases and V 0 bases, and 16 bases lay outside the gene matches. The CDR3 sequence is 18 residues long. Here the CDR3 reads CSVEEAPKGAQMDQPQHF. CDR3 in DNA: TGCAGCGTTGAAGAGGCGCCGAAGGGGGCGCAGATGGATCAGCCCCAGCATTTT. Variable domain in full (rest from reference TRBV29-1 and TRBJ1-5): SAVISQKPSRDICQRGTSLTIQCQVDSQVTMMFWYRQQPGQSLTLIATANQGSEATYESGFVIDKFPISRPNLTFSTLTVSNMSPEDSSIYLCSVEEAPKGAQMDQPQHFGDGTRLSIL.

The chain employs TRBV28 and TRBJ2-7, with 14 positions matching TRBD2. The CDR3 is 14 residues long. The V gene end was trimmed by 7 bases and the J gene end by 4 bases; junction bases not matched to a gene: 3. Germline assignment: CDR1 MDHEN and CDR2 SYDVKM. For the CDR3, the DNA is TGTGCCAGCACAGGGACTAGCGGGGGTTACGAGCAGTACTTC. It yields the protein CASTGTSGGYEQYF.

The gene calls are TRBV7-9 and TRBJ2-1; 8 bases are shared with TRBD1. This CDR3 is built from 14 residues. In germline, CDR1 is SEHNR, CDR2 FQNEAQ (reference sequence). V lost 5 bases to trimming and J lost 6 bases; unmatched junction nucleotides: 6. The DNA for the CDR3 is TGTGCCAGCAGCCCAGGGGGCTCTGGCAATGAGCAGTTCTTC. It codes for CASSPGGSGNEQFF.

CDR3 sequence (DNA): TGTGCCAGCAGTTTAGTCGGACAGAGCAATCAGCCCCAGCATTTT. Translating gives CASSLVGQSNQPQHF. The J gene is TRBJ1-5, the V gene TRBV28; tentative D call: TRBD1 (6 bases). Deletions cut 2 bases from V and 1 base from J, with 9 bases between. Germline values: CDR1 MDHEN, CDR2 SYDVKM. The CDR3 is 15 residues long.

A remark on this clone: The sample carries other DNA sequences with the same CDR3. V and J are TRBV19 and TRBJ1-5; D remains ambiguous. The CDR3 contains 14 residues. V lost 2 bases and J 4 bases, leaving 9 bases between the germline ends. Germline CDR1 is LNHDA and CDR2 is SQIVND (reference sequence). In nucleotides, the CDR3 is TGTGCCAGTAGTATAAAAGGGCGGAATCAGCCCCAGCATTTT. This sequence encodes CASSIKGRNQPQHF.

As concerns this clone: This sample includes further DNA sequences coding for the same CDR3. The CDR3 reads CASKGQGNSNQPQHF. CDR3 sequence (DNA): TGTGCTAGTAAGGGGCAGGGAAATAGCAATCAGCCCCAGCATTTT. The J gene is TRBJ1-5, the V gene TRBV6-1; D is possibly TRBD1 (5 bases). From germline, CDR1 is MNHNS and CDR2 SASEGT. The CDR3 is made up of 15 amino acids.

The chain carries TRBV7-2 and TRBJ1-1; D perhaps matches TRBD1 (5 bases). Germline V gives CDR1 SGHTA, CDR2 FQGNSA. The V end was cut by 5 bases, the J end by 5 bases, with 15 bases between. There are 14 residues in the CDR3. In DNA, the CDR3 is TGTGCCAGCAGCCCAGGGTCAATATTGACTGAAGCTTTCTTT. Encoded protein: CASSPGSILTEAFF. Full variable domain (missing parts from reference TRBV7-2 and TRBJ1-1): GAGVSQSPSNKVTEKGKDVELRCDPISGHTALYWYRQSLGQGLEFLIYFQGNSAPDKSGLPSDRFSAERTGGSVSTLTIQRTQQEDSAVYLCASSPGSILTEAFFGQGTRLTVV.

DNA for the CDR3: TGTGCCAGCAGCTTAATGGGGGCAGGCACCGGGGAGCTGTTTTTT. This encodes CASSLMGAGTGELFF. The chain has TRBV11-2 and TRBJ2-2; D perhaps matches TRBD1 (6 bases). The germline gives CDR1 SGHAT, CDR2 FQNNGV. The CDR3 is 15 amino acids. Trimming removed 2 bases from V and 4 bases from J, with 11 bases in between.

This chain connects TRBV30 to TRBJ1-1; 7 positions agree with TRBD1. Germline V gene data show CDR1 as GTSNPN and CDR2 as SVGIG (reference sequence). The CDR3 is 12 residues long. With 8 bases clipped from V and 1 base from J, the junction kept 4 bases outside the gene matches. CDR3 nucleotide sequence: TGTGCCCGAAGACAGGGGAACACTGAAGCTTTCTTT. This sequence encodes CARRQGNTEAFF.